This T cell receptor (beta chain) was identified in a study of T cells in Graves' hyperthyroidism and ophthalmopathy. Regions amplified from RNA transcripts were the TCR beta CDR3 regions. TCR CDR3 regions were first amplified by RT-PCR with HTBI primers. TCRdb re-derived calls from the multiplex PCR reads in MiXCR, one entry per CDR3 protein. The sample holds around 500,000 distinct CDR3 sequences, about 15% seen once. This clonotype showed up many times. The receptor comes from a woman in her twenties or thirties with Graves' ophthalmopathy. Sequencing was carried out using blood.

The CDR3 sequence is CASSLLQGNSPLHF. CDR3 nucleotide sequence: TGTGCCAGCAGCCTTCTGCAGGGAAATTCACCCCTCCACTTT. This chain joins TRBV3-1 and TRBJ1-6, with D possibly TRBD1 on 5 matching bases. Germline V lookup: CDR1 LGHDT, CDR2 YNNKEL (reference sequence). The CDR3 is made up of 14 amino acids. V lost 4 bases and J 7 bases, leaving 11 bases between the germline ends. Full variable domain (rest looked up from reference TRBV3-1 and TRBJ1-6): DTAVSQTPKYLVTQMGNDKSIKCEQNLGHDTMYWYKQDSKKFLKIMFSYNNKELIINETVPNRFSPKSPDKAHLNLHINSLELGDSAVYFCASSLLQGNSPLHFGNGTRLTVT.